Below, 29 T cell receptor beta chains from the same sample are listed, as sequenced in a study of shared clonotypes between healthy human individuals. Using immunoSEQ multiplex PCR, the repertoire was profiled, and TCRdb retains in-frame clones only, with some absent. Here the sample spans some 2,500,000 clones, just under 95% being singletons. Specimen: naive CD4+ T cells from PBMCs. Sample subset: CD45RA+ positively selected. These receptor sequences come from a man between 18 and 29 years old in good health. Some clones in this sample may be carry-over from other donors' samples.

The J gene is TRBJ2-7, the V gene TRBV5-1; possibly TRBD1 for D (5 bases). Trimming took 4 bases from V and 3 from J, leaving 14 bases between them. The CDR3 sequence is 14 residues long. Germline CDR1 is SGHRS and CDR2 is YFSETQ. This CDR3 reads CASSPLTAGYEQYF. CDR3 in DNA: TGCGCCAGCAGCCCCCTGACAGCCGGCTACGAGCAGTACTTC. The full variable domain, its missing parts supplied by reference TRBV5-1 and TRBJ2-7, is KAGVTQTPRYLIKTRGQQVTLSCSPISGHRSVSWYQQTPGQGLQFLFEYFSETQRNKGNFPGRFSGRQFSNSRSEMNVSTLELGDSALYLCASSPLTAGYEQYFGPGTRLTVT.

This chain uses TRBV5-1 with TRBJ2-3; 7 nucleotides align to TRBD2. Germline V gives CDR1 SGHRS, CDR2 YFSETQ. With 5 bases clipped from V and 0 bases from J, the junction kept 12 bases outside the gene matches. The CDR3 loop spans 17 amino acids. CDR3: CASSLLASGTSTDTQYF. In DNA form, the CDR3 reads TGCGCCAGCAGTCTCCTCGCTAGCGGAACTAGCACAGATACGCAGTATTTT.

The chain combines TRBV28 with TRBJ2-7; 8 bases map to TRBD1. This CDR3 is built from 14 residues. Trimming at V came to 2 bases and at J to 3 bases, leaving 3 bases not matched to a gene. CDR1 and CDR2 (germline): MDHEN, SYDVKM. The CDR3 DNA follows: TGTGCCAGCAGTTTAGCGGGACAGGACTACGAGCAGTACTTC. Encoded protein: CASSLAGQDYEQYF.

The CDR3 region has the DNA TGTGCCAGCAGCTCGAGGGACGGTCCAGCTCCCTACAATGAGCAGTTCTTC. Protein sequence: CASSSRDGPAPYNEQFF. V gene TRBV7-9 combines with J gene TRBJ2-1; either TRBD1 or TRBD2 may fit D (5 bases each). Germline values: CDR1 SEHNR, CDR2 FQNEAQ (reference sequence). The CDR3 extends over 17 amino acids. The germline V and J ends were trimmed by 4 bases and 2 bases, with 18 bases remaining between them.

The chain links TRBV5-4 to TRBJ2-1; D ambiguous. V was pared by 0 bases and J by 9 bases, with 10 bases between. From germline, CDR1 is SGHNT and CDR2 YYREEE (reference sequence). This CDR3 region has 13 residues. The CDR3 DNA sequence: TGTGCCAGCAGCTTGGTTGGCACCGGTGAGCAGTTCTTC. It codes for CASSLVGTGEQFF.

To note about this clone: Other DNA sequences from this sample encode an identical CDR3 as well. The chain is built from TRBV11-3 and TRBJ1-3, with D maybe TRBD1 (5 bases). Trimming removed 1 base at V and 1 base at J, with 8 bases between. The CDR3 extends over 15 amino acids. CDR1 and CDR2 from the germline V gene are SGHNT and YENEEA. The CDR3 spells CASSLGAGSGNTIYF. DNA of the CDR3: TGTGCCAGCAGCTTAGGCGCAGGGTCTGGAAACACCATATATTTT. The variable domain in full, with the rest retrieved from reference TRBV11-3 and TRBJ1-3, is EAGVVQSPRYKIIEKKQPVAFWCNPISGHNTLYWYLQNLGQGPELLIRYENEEAVDDSQLPKDRFSAERLKGVDSTLKIQPAELGDSAVYLCASSLGAGSGNTIYFGEGSWLTVV.

V and J are TRBV28 and TRBJ1-2; the D gene is possibly TRBD1 (5 bases). Per the germline V gene, CDR1 is MDHEN and CDR2 is SYDVKM. The CDR3 covers 13 residues. The germline V and J ends were trimmed by 6 bases and 3 bases, with 11 bases remaining between them. CDR3 sequence (DNA): TGTGCCAGCAGCCCCCTGGGGGACTATGGCTACACCTTC. Residues: CASSPLGDYGYTF.

The chain links TRBV5-4 to TRBJ2-3, with 15 bases matching TRBD2. With V trimmed by 2 bases and J by 8 bases, 6 bases remained unmatched. The CDR3 has 16 amino acids. Germline V gives CDR1 SGHNT, CDR2 YYREEE (reference sequence). CDR3 in DNA: TGTGCCAGCAGCTTAACCGGGACTAGCGGGAGGACTACGCAGTATTTT. It codes for CASSLTGTSGRTTQYF.

The chain carries TRBV6-1 and TRBJ1-2; no firm D call. Germline V gene lookup returns CDR1 MNHNS and CDR2 SASEGT. The CDR3 has 12 amino acids. V shed 4 bases and J shed 4 bases, with 7 bases lying between them. The CDR3 loop is CASSGSIYGYTF. The CDR3 nucleotides are TGTGCCAGCAGTGGGTCTATCTATGGCTACACCTTC.

The chain couples TRBV28 to TRBJ1-2; 7 bases align to TRBD1. J lost 0 bases, V lost 2 bases, and 3 bases had no gene match. This CDR3 has 15 residues. In germline, CDR1 is MDHEN, CDR2 SYDVKM. CDR3 protein: CASSLEQGSNYGYTF. CDR3 sequence (DNA): TGTGCCAGCAGTTTAGAACAGGGGTCTAACTATGGCTACACCTTC.

This rearrangement joins TRBV5-1 to TRBJ2-1; 8 bases fit TRBD1. Unmatched junction bases numbered 11, after V lost 2 bases and J lost 7 bases. This CDR3 region has 16 residues. From germline, CDR1 is SGHRS and CDR2 YFSETQ. The CDR3 DNA reads TGCGCCAGCAGCTTACCCGGGACAGGAGTTACGAATGAGCAGTTCTTC. It codes for CASSLPGTGVTNEQFF. Full variable domain (missing parts from reference TRBV5-1 and TRBJ2-1): KAGVTQTPRYLIKTRGQQVTLSCSPISGHRSVSWYQQTPGQGLQFLFEYFSETQRNKGNFPGRFSGRQFSNSRSEMNVSTLELGDSALYLCASSLPGTGVTNEQFFGPGTRLTVL.

The chain is built from TRBV5-1 and TRBJ2-1; 10 bases are a match to TRBD2. CDR1 and CDR2 from the germline V gene are SGHRS and YFSETQ. Germline trimming cut 0 bases from V and 8 bases from J; bases unmatched to any gene: 2. CDR3 size: 14 residues. The DNA of the CDR3 is TGCGCCAGCAGCTTGGCCGGGACTAGCGATGAGCAGTTCTTC. It is translated as CASSLAGTSDEQFF.

This chain uses TRBV19 with TRBJ1-3, with D possibly TRBD1 on 6 matching bases. The CDR3 length is 16 residues. CDR1 is LNHDA, CDR2 SQIVND, per germline (reference sequence). V was clipped by 3 bases and J by 0 bases, with 12 bases between them. CDR3 protein: CASSILRTDSGNTIYF. In DNA, the CDR3 is TGTGCCAGTAGTATTCTCCGGACAGACTCTGGAAACACCATATATTTT.

This sequence joins TRBV2 and TRBJ1-5; 7 bases align to TRBD1. J gave up 2 bases and V 5 bases, and 15 bases lay outside the gene matches. Germline V gene data show CDR1 as SNHLY and CDR2 as FYNNEI. The CDR3 has 18 residues. Written as DNA, the CDR3 is TGTGCCAGCAGTACGAGCCCCCTACAGGGGAAGGGCAATCAGCCCCAGCATTTT. Amino acids: CASSTSPLQGKGNQPQHF. The variable domain in full, completed from reference TRBV2 and TRBJ1-5, reads EPEVTQTPSHQVTQMGQEVILRCVPISNHLYFYWYRQILGQKVEFLVSFYNNEISEKSEIFDDQFSVERPDGSNFTLKIRSTKLEDSAMYFCASSTSPLQGKGNQPQHFGDGTRLSIL.

This chain uses TRBV27 with TRBJ2-5, with TRBD2 as a possible D gene (6 bases). Trimming took off 6 bases at V and 0 bases at J, with 17 bases between the two ends. The CDR3 has 16 amino acids. Germline V gene sequence: CDR1 MNHEY, CDR2 SMNVEV (reference sequence). CDR3 coding DNA: TGTGCCAGCAGGCGTACTAGCCGACCTTACCAAGAGACCCAGTACTTC. It encodes CASRRTSRPYQETQYF.

V is TRBV28 and J is TRBJ1-2; D may be TRBD1 (6 bases). V lost 11 bases and J 5 bases, leaving 18 bases between the germline ends. Germline assignment: CDR1 MDHEN and CDR2 SYDVKM. The CDR3 extends over 13 amino acids. The CDR3 nucleotides are TGTGCCTGTACAGGGTTTGGTTGGTATGGCTACACCTTC. Protein product: CACTGFGWYGYTF.

This clone was observed once. J is TRBJ1-1 and V is TRBV7-9, with D maybe TRBD1 (5 bases). The V and J ends lost 4 bases and 1 base respectively, with 13 bases between them. Germline assignment: CDR1 SEHNR and CDR2 FQNEAQ (reference sequence). The CDR3 is 15 amino acids. The CDR3 reads CASSSPGGWNTEAFF. The CDR3 DNA sequence: TGTGCCAGCAGCTCACCCGGGGGGTGGAACACTGAAGCTTTCTTT.

Notes on this clone: Additional DNA sequences in this sample encode the identical CDR3. The genes are TRBV7-3 and TRBJ2-7; TRBD1 or TRBD2 may be the D gene (5 bases each). The V gene lost 1 base and the J gene lost 6 bases, with 7 bases spanning the gap. Germline loops: CDR1 SGHTA, CDR2 FQGTGA. The CDR3 has 12 residues. The CDR3 loop is CASSLNGGEQYF. DNA for the CDR3: TGTGCCAGCAGCTTAAATGGGGGCGAGCAGTACTTC.

The table lists this clone with a few counts. Other DNA variants within this sample encode the same CDR3. This chain links TRBV5-4 with TRBJ1-5, with D unclear. Germline V lookup: CDR1 SGHNT, CDR2 YYREEE (reference sequence). The CDR3 covers 14 residues. Trimming pared 0 bases from V and 5 bases from J, leaving 9 bases between. The CDR3 here is CASSLGGGDQPQHF. The CDR3, as DNA: TGTGCCAGCAGCTTGGGAGGTGGGGATCAGCCCCAGCATTTT.

The gene calls are TRBV7-2 and TRBJ2-7; D might be TRBD1 (5 bases). CDR3 size: 14 residues. The ends were cut back, 7 bases at V and 0 bases at J, with 13 bases in the middle. Germline V lookup: CDR1 SGHTA, CDR2 FQGNSA. CDR3 nucleotide sequence: TGTGCCAGCACCCAGCAGGGCAACTCCTACGAGCAGTACTTC. Its translation is CASTQQGNSYEQYF.

The rearrangement uses TRBV9 and TRBJ2-5, with 13 bases fitting TRBD2. The V gene end was trimmed by 4 bases and the J gene end by 5 bases; junction bases not matched to a gene: 11. Germline V gene sequence: CDR1 SGDLS, CDR2 YYNGEE. The CDR3 length is 17 residues. The CDR3 nucleotides are TGTGCCAGCAGCCCGGGAGGACTAGCGGGAGTGGGTGAGACCCAGTACTTC. This codes for CASSPGGLAGVGETQYF. The variable domain in full, completed from reference TRBV9 and TRBJ2-5, reads DSGVTQTPKHLITATGQRVTLRCSPRSGDLSVYWYQQSLDQGLQFLIQYYNGEERAKGNILERFSAQQFPDLHSELNLSSLELGDSALYFCASSPGGLAGVGETQYFGPGTRLLVL.

The chain joins TRBV20-1 to TRBJ1-1; D not resolved. The CDR3 contains 11 residues. Germline V lookup: CDR1 DFQATT, CDR2 SNEGSKA (reference sequence). V lost 5 bases, J lost 7 bases, and 11 bases lay in between. CDR3 in DNA: TGCAGTGCTGCCATCTGGGTTGAAGCTTTCTTT. Translation gives CSAAIWVEAFF.

This chain uses TRBV11-2 with TRBJ2-1; 8 bases are a match to TRBD2. In germline, CDR1 is SGHAT, CDR2 FQNNGV. Trimming took 5 bases from V and 0 from J; bases not matched to a gene: 3. CDR3 length: 15 amino acids. Written as DNA, the CDR3 is TGTGCCAGCAGCCCCGGGGGGGACTCCTACAATGAGCAGTTCTTC. As protein: CASSPGGDSYNEQFF.

The chain combines TRBV10-3 with TRBJ2-7, with TRBD2 identical over 10 bases. Germline loops: CDR1 ENHRY, CDR2 SYGVKD. V lost 11 bases, J lost 3 bases, and 7 bases stayed unmatched. CDR3 length: 13 residues. The CDR3 is CAVRVAGGYEQYF. DNA of the CDR3: TGTGCCGTAAGAGTAGCGGGAGGCTACGAGCAGTACTTC.

The chain carries TRBV28 and TRBJ2-7, with D perhaps matching TRBD1 (5 bases). CDR3 length equals 15 residues. V was clipped by 5 bases and J by 0 bases, with 14 bases between them. Germline V gives CDR1 MDHEN, CDR2 SYDVKM. CDR3 sequence: CASSPPGYSSYEQYF. CDR3 coding DNA: TGTGCCAGCAGTCCCCCAGGGTATAGCTCCTACGAGCAGTACTTC.

The genes are TRBV5-6 and TRBJ1-2; D unclear. V gave up 6 bases and J gave up 4 bases, with 25 bases separating them. There are 17 residues in the CDR3. Germline CDR1 SGHDT, CDR2 YYEEEE. The chain's CDR3 is CASILRTLRASPYGYTF. Here the CDR3 DNA reads TGTGCCAGCATCCTCCGGACTCTCCGGGCGTCTCCCTATGGCTACACCTTC.

The chain carries TRBV23-1 and TRBJ1-2; 7 bases agree with TRBD1. TRBV23-1 is labeled an ORF, and its function is uncertain. This CDR3 has 14 amino acids. J gave up 8 bases and V 2 bases, and 8 bases lay outside the gene matches. The CDR3 protein is CASSQAGTAEGYTF. As DNA, the CDR3 is TGCGCCAGCAGTCAAGCCGGGACAGCCGAGGGCTACACCTTC.

This clone was recorded only once. V usage is TRBV5-1 and J usage is TRBJ2-5; D tentatively reads TRBD1 or TRBD2 (5 bases each). CDR1 SGHRS and CDR2 YFSETQ come from the germline V gene. The CDR3 runs 14 residues. V lost 1 base and J lost 4, with 11 bases in between. CDR3 loop: CASSLRQGVETQYF. The CDR3 DNA reads as TGCGCCAGCAGCTTGCGGCAGGGAGTAGAGACCCAGTACTTC.

This clone came up a few times. The chain couples TRBV20-1 to TRBJ1-2; D not certain. CDR1 and CDR2 (germline): DFQATT, SNEGSKA (reference sequence). V shed 3 bases and J shed 4 bases, with 6 bases lying between them. The CDR3 has 11 amino acids. The CDR3, as DNA: TGCAGTGCTAGTTCCCTCTATGGCTACACCTTC. As protein: CSASSLYGYTF.